What follows are 6 T cell receptor beta chains derived from one specimen sequenced in a study of blood T cells in healthy people across ages. Alongside a J-beta primer mix, a sample-barcoded 5' primer served in a second PCR lasting 7 to 11 cycles. MiXCR, run by TCRdb on the 5' RACE reads, gives a single entry per CDR3 protein. The data hold approximately 600,000 distinct CDR3 sequences, with around three fifths observed a single time. Sequencing input: blood. Receptors were obtained from a man aged 60-69 years in good health.

This sequence joins TRBV12-3 or TRBV12-4 and TRBJ2-2, with TRBD1 as a possible D gene (6 bases). The CDR3 is made up of 15 amino acids. V was cut by 7 bases and J by 2 bases, with 14 bases left in between. As DNA, the CDR3 is TGTGCCAGCACCACCGACAGGATTAACACCGGGGAGCTGTTTTTT. Its protein product is CASTTDRINTGELFF.

This chain connects TRBV18 to TRBJ1-1; D possibly corresponds to TRBD1 (5 bases). This CDR3 has 12 residues. With 2 bases removed from V and 8 bases from J, the gap between germline ends came to 9 bases. Germline V CDR1 and CDR2: KGHSH, LQKENI. This CDR3 reads CASSPGGLEAFF. The CDR3 region has the DNA TGTGCCAGCTCACCAGGGGGATTAGAAGCTTTCTTT. Full variable domain (outside the CDR3, taken from reference TRBV18 and TRBJ1-1): NAGVMQNPRHLVRRRGQEARLRCSPMKGHSHVYWYRQLPEEGLKFMVYLQKENIIDESGMPKERFSAEFPKEGPSILRIQQVVRGDSAAYFCASSPGGLEAFFGQGTRLTVV.

This clonotype showed up just a few times. The chain links TRBV11-3 to TRBJ2-1; 7 bases align to TRBD2. After removal of 5 bases from V and 5 bases from J, the junction contained 9 bases not matched to a gene. The CDR3 runs 15 residues. The germline CDR1 and CDR2 sequences are SGHNT and YENEEA. CDR3 protein: CASSPLGLEDNEQFF. Here the CDR3 DNA reads TGTGCCAGCAGCCCCCTCGGACTAGAAGACAATGAGCAGTTCTTC.

The chain has TRBV5-1 and TRBJ2-6; 10 bases match TRBD1. Unmatched junction bases numbered 10, after V lost 4 bases and J lost 3 bases. Germline CDR1 reads SGHRS; CDR2 reads YFSETQ. CDR3 length: 18 residues. The CDR3 DNA reads as TGCGCCAGCAGCCTAACCGGGACAGGGGCGTTTGGGGCCAACGTCCTGACTTTC. This gives the protein CASSLTGTGAFGANVLTF.

With respect to this clonotype: This may be a read error, as it is one base from a much larger clone. V usage is TRBV6-2 or TRBV6-3 and J usage is TRBJ2-5, with 8 nucleotides matching TRBD2. The CDR3 spans 15 residues. V lost 7 bases to trimming and J lost 11 bases; unmatched junction nucleotides: 18. Germline loops: CDR1 MNHEY, CDR2 SVGEGT. As DNA, the CDR3 is TGTGCCAGCACCAAGCCGGGACTAGGTCACAATGAGCAGTACTTC. Protein product: CASTKPGLGHNEQYF.

V and J are TRBV14 and TRBJ2-7; TRBD1 aligns across 9 bases. The DNA end is a closer match to TRBJ2-5, so the J assignment may be wrong. The CDR3 contains 15 residues. From germline, CDR1 is SGHDN and CDR2 FVKESK. The CDR3 DNA follows: TGTGCCAGCAGCGAACTAACAGGGGGCGGAGAGACCCAGTACTTC. Its translation is CASSELTGGGETQYF.